This TCR beta chain was obtained from a study of cytomegalovirus exposure and HLA in healthy donors. A multiplex PCR was run with 60 Vbeta primers and 13 Jbeta primers. Sequenced by immunoSEQ multiplex PCR; TCRdb stores in-frame clones only, minus some. The profile covers tens of thousands of clones, with roughly 47% appearing a single time and 9% to 13% taken by the ten largest. After removal of 7 bases from V and 7 bases from J, the junction contained 9 bases not matched to a gene. In germline, CDR1 is SQVTM, CDR2 ANQGSEA. This CDR3 spans 14 amino acids. This chain uses TRBV29-1 with TRBJ2-1, with 11 bases aligning to TRBD2. The origin of this receptor is a human donor in good health. Sequenced: PBMCs. This CDR3 reads CSALSGRVRNEQFF. For the CDR3, the DNA is TGCAGCGCTCTTAGCGGGAGGGTTAGGAATGAGCAGTTCTTC.